The present T cell receptor (beta chain) was sequenced within a study of blood T cell repertoires in COVID-19. About the research overall: Both acute and convalescent COVID-19 samples were obtained from the United States, Italy and Spain. The analysed material was cDNA or gDNA that came from T cells, B-cell-depleted T cells, or PBMCs.

Authors' data handling: Amplification of reference gene primers was used by the study to estimate nucleated cell counts. Here immunoSEQ multiplex PCR was the method, and the copy in TCRdb shows in-frame clones only, minus some. The DNA was the basis for D and trimming; V, J and clone size are from that table. The sample contains under 55,000 clones, 86% of which appear only once. CDR1 SGHRS and CDR2 YFSETQ come from the germline V gene. The CDR3 is made up of 14 amino acids. The V and J ends lost 1 base and 2 bases, in that order; junction bases with no gene match: 1. The source of this sequence is a human donor in a cohort sampled during active COVID-19. The sequencing input was peripheral blood. The V gene is TRBV5-1, the J gene TRBJ2-3; 7 positions agree with TRBD2. The CDR3 loop reads CASSLSGVTDTQYF. In DNA, the CDR3 is TGCGCCAGCAGCTTGAGCGGGGTCACAGATACGCAGTATTTT.